These T cell receptor beta chains were read from a single sample in a study of T cell responses to AZD1222 COVID-19 vaccine. The table came from immunoSEQ multiplex PCR; TCRdb's copy has only in-frame clones and leaves some out. The data hold 200,000 or so clones, with approximately 94% observed a single time. The sample consisted of peripheral blood, taken on day 0 of MenACWY control vaccination. The receptors originated from an adult in good health. Each CDR3 is given with its conserved first and last residue. The D gene is left open where the match is weak. Rows may omit the clone size; those that give it use once, few, many or a size class.

>13|TRBJ2-7|TRBD1|-|TRBV2
CASRQGVFWEQYF
TGTGCCAGCAGACAGGGGGTTTTTTGGGAGCAGTACTTC
>14|TRBJ2-7|TRBD1|few|TRBV5-1
CASSLGQGAYEQYF
TGCGCCAGCAGCTTGGGACAGGGCGCCTACGAGCAGTACTTC
>11|TRBJ2-7|-|-|TRBV6-5
CASSYRGEQYF
TGTGCCAGCAGTTATCGGGGAGAGCAGTACTTC
>14|TRBJ1-1|-|-|TRBV28
CASSYPVGVTEAFF
TGTGCCAGCAGTTACCCCGTTGGGGTGACTGAAGCTTTCTTT
>16|TRBJ2-3|TRBD2|-|TRBV5-1
CASSLIPSGGPDTQYF
TGCGCCAGCAGCTTGATTCCTAGCGGGGGCCCCGATACGCAGTATTTT
>14|TRBJ1-2|-|-|TRBV6-6
CASSTGEGRYGYTF
TGTGCCAGCAGTACCGGAGAGGGGCGCTATGGCTACACCTTC
>15|TRBJ2-1|-|-|TRBV5-1
CASSPVSGAYNEQFF
TGCGCCAGCAGCCCGGTCTCGGGAGCCTACAATGAGCAGTTCTTC
>14|TRBJ2-7|TRBD1|many|TRBV27
CASSSGTVSYEQYF
TGTGCCAGCAGTTCCGGGACAGTTTCCTACGAGCAGTACTTC
>18|TRBJ2-1|TRBD2|-|TRBV3-1/TRBV3-2
CASSARTSGARSYNEQFF
TGTGCCAGCAGCGCTCGGACTAGCGGGGCCCGCTCCTACAATGAGCAGTTCTTC
>15|TRBJ1-4|TRBD1|-|TRBV28
CASSPLTGGREKLFF
TGTGCCAGCAGTCCGCTGACAGGGGGCCGTGAAAAACTGTTTTTT
>13|TRBJ2-7|TRBD1|-|TRBV29-1
CSVRQGAAYEQYF
TGCAGCGTCCGACAGGGGGCCGCCTACGAGCAGTACTTC
>12|TRBJ2-7|-|few|TRBV14
CASSLSAYEQYF
TGTGCCAGCAGCCTGTCGGCCTACGAGCAGTACTTC
>14|TRBJ2-7|-|-|TRBV4-2
CASSQEKGNYEQYF
TGTGCCAGCAGCCAAGAGAAGGGGAACTACGAGCAGTACTTC
>15|TRBJ2-3|-|-|TRBV29-1
CSVRSQELLTDTQYF
TGCAGCGTTCGGTCTCAGGAGTTACTGACAGATACGCAGTATTTT
>15|TRBJ1-3|-|once|TRBV4-1
CASSLGRAGGNTIYF
TGCGCCAGCAGCCTAGGCAGGGCGGGGGGAAACACCATATATTTT
>17|TRBJ1-1|-|-|TRBV18
CASSPRLTDPSNTEAFF
TGTGCCAGCTCACCACGATTGACAGACCCATCGAACACTGAAGCTTTCTTT
>12|TRBJ1-5|-|-|TRBV7-9
CASSLDNQPQHF
TGTGCCAGCAGCTTAGACAATCAGCCCCAGCATTTT
>15|TRBJ1-2|-|-|TRBV6-5
CASSPWTDTYLGYTF
TGTGCCAGCAGTCCTTGGACAGATACTTACCTCGGCTACACCTTC
>14|TRBJ1-1|TRBD1|-|TRBV2
CASSWTGTRPEAFF
TGTGCCAGCAGTTGGACAGGGACTCGCCCTGAAGCTTTCTTT
>13|TRBJ1-2|-|-|TRBV30
CAGTLRGLYGYTF
TGTGCCGGAACCTTAAGGGGACTCTATGGCTACACCTTC
>14|TRBJ2-3|-|once|TRBV5-1
CASSYSGGTDTQYF
TGCGCCAGCAGCTATTCTGGGGGCACAGATACGCAGTATTTT
>17|TRBJ2-3|-|-|TRBV27
CASSFLFDGNGGDTQYF
TGTGCCAGCAGTTTTCTCTTCGATGGGAATGGAGGAGATACGCAGTATTTT
>16|TRBJ2-7|TRBD1|-|TRBV4-1
CASSQAFWDSTYEQYF
TGCGCCAGCAGCCAAGCGTTCTGGGACAGTACCTACGAGCAGTACTTC
>12|TRBJ2-5|-|-|TRBV30
CAWSNGVETQYF
TGTGCCTGGAGTAACGGAGTGGAGACCCAGTACTTC
>15|TRBJ1-1|-|-|TRBV2
CASSLLRQSGTEAFF
TGTGCCAGCAGCCTCCTGCGGCAGTCTGGGACTGAAGCTTTCTTT
>17|TRBJ1-3|TRBD1|-|TRBV7-2
CASSRTGTARSGNTIYF
TGTGCCAGCAGCAGAACCGGGACAGCGCGCTCTGGAAACACCATATATTTT
>13|TRBJ1-1|TRBD1|-|TRBV19
CASSDRLNTEAFF
TGTGCCAGTTCGGACAGGCTGAACACTGAAGCTTTCTTT
>15|TRBJ1-2|-|-|TRBV6-5
CASSPGQPLFYGYTF
TGTGCCAGCAGTCCAGGACAGCCGTTATTCTATGGCTACACCTTC
>12|TRBJ1-2|-|once|TRBV30
CAWTRWGDGYTF
TGTGCCTGGACCCGGTGGGGGGATGGCTACACCTTC
>13|TRBJ1-1|-|-|TRBV18
CASSPPTRTEAFF
TGTGCCAGCTCACCACCTACGCGTACTGAAGCTTTCTTT
>16|TRBJ2-3|TRBD1|-|TRBV6-6
CASSSPGTGDIYTQYF
TGTGCCAGCAGCTCTCCCGGGACAGGGGACATCTATACGCAGTATTTT
>15|TRBJ2-1|-|-|TRBV27
CASSLLGSSYNEQFF
TGTGCCAGCAGTTTATTAGGGTCTTCCTACAATGAGCAGTTCTTC
>13|TRBJ1-2|-|-|TRBV6-4
CASSAIGAGGYTF
TGTGCCAGCAGTGCCATTGGAGCGGGTGGCTACACCTTC
>13|TRBJ2-7|-|-|TRBV9
CASSVAGTGEQYF
TGTGCCAGCAGCGTAGCGGGAACGGGCGAGCAGTACTTC
>16|TRBJ2-2|TRBD2|-|TRBV6-1
CASSEQLTSAVGELFF
TGTGCCAGCAGTGAGCAGCTGACTAGCGCGGTCGGGGAGCTGTTTTTT
>13|TRBJ1-2|-|-|TRBV19
CASNPGPSYGYTF
TGTGCCAGTAACCCCGGGCCCTCCTATGGCTACACCTTC
>16|TRBJ2-1|TRBD1|-|TRBV18
CASSDAGQVSYNEQFF
TGTGCCAGCTCAGATGCCGGACAGGTCTCCTACAATGAGCAGTTCTTC
>15|TRBJ2-1|-|-|TRBV28
CASRLATGTYNEQFF
TGTGCCAGCAGACTAGCCACAGGGACCTACAATGAGCAGTTCTTC
>15|TRBJ2-1|-|-|TRBV6-5
CASSYSAGSYNEQFF
TGTGCCAGCAGTTACTCGGCGGGGAGTTACAATGAGCAGTTCTTC
>13|TRBJ1-1|-|-|TRBV29-1
CSVERHMNTEAFF
TGCAGCGTTGAACGCCACATGAACACTGAAGCTTTCTTT
>13|TRBJ2-5|-|-|TRBV5-4
CASSTDTPETQYF
TGTGCCAGCAGTACTGACACCCCCGAGACCCAGTACTTC
>13|TRBJ1-2|-|-|TRBV6-5
CASTLGEGYGYTF
TGTGCCAGCACCTTGGGCGAGGGCTATGGCTACACCTTC
>13|TRBJ1-2|-|-|TRBV12-3/TRBV12-4
CASSLRESTGYTF
TGTGCCAGCAGTTTGCGGGAATCTACTGGCTACACCTTC
>16|TRBJ2-6|-|-|TRBV2
CASTRDLGGGANVLTF
TGTGCCAGCACACGCGACTTGGGGGGTGGGGCCAACGTCCTGACTTTC
>14|TRBJ1-1|-|-|TRBV6-4
CASSRLGGNTEAFF
TGTGCCAGCAGTCGGTTGGGCGGGAACACTGAAGCTTTCTTT
>15|TRBJ2-3|-|-|TRBV7-3
CASSPGTSSTDTQYF
TGTGCCAGCAGCCCTGGGACGAGTAGCACAGATACGCAGTATTTT